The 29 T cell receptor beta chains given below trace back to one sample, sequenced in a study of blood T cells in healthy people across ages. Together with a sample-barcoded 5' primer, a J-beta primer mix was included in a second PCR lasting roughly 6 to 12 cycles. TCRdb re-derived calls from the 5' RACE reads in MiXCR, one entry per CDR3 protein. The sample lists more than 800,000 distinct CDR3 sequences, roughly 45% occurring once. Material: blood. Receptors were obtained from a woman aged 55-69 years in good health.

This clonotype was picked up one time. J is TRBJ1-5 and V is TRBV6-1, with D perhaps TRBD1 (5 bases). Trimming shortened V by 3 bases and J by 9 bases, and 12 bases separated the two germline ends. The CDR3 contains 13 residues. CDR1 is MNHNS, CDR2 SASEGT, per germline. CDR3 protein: CASSEDILRPQHF. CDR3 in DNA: TGTGCCAGCAGTGAGGACATCCTTCGGCCCCAGCATTTT.

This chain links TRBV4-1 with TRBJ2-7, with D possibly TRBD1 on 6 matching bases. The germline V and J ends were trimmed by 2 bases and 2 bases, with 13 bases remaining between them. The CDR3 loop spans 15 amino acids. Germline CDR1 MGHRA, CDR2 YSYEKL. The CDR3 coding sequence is TGCGCCAGCAGCCAAAACCGGGCAGGGGCCTACGAGCAGTACTTC. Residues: CASSQNRAGAYEQYF.

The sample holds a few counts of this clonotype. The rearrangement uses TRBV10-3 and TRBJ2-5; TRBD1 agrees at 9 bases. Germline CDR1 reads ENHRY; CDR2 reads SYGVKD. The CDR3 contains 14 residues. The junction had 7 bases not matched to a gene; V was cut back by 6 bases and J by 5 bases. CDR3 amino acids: CAIRTDRGSETQYF. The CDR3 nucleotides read TGTGCCATCAGGACGGACAGGGGAAGTGAGACCCAGTACTTC.

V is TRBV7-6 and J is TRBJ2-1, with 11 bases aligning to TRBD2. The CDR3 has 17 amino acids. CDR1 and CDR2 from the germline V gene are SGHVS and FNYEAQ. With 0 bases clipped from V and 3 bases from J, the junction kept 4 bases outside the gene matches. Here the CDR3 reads CASSLALAGVGYNEQFF. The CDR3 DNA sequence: TGTGCCAGCAGCTTAGCACTAGCGGGAGTCGGCTACAATGAGCAGTTCTTC.

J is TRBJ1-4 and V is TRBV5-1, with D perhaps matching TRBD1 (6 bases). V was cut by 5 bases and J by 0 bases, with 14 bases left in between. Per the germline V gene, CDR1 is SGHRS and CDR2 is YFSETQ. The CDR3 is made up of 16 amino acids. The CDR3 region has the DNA TGCGCCAGCAGAGGCCAGGGGCCTCCAACTAATGAAAAACTGTTTTTT. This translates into CASRGQGPPTNEKLFF.

CDR3 DNA sequence: TGTGCCAGCAGTTTAAATTTGCGGGAGAGCTACCCCACAGATACGCAGTATTTT. This translates into CASSLNLRESYPTDTQYF. The chain has TRBV28 and TRBJ2-3; 7 nucleotides agree with TRBD2. CDR1 is MDHEN, CDR2 SYDVKM, per germline. This CDR3 is 18 amino acids long. V was clipped by 2 bases and J by 2 bases; unmatched bases: 13.

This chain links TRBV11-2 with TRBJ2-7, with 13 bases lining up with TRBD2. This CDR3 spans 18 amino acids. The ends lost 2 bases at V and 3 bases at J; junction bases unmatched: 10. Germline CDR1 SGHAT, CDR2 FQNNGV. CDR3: CASSLLNPGTSGIYEQYF. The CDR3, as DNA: TGTGCCAGCAGCTTACTAAATCCGGGGACTAGCGGGATCTACGAGCAGTACTTC.

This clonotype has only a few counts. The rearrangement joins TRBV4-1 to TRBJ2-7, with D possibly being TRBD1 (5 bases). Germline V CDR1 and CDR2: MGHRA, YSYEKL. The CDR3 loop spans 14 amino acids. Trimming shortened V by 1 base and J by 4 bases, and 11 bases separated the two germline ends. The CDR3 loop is CASSQGTLAYEQYF. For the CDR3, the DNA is TGCGCCAGCAGCCAAGGGACATTAGCATACGAGCAGTACTTC.

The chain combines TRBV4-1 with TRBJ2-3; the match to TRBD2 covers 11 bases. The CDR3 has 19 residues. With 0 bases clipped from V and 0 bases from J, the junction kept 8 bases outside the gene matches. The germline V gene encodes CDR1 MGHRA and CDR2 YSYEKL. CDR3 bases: TGCGCCAGCAGCCAAGATTTCCTAGCGGGAGGTGCTAGCACAGATACGCAGTATTTT. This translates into CASSQDFLAGGASTDTQYF.

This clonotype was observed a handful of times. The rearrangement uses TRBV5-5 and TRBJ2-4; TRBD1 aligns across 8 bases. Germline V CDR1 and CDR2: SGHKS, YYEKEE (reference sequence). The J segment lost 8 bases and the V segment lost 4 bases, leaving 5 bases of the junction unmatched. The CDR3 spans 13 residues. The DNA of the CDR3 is TGTGCCAGCAGCCCGACAGGGGCGGACATTCAGTACTTC. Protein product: CASSPTGADIQYF.

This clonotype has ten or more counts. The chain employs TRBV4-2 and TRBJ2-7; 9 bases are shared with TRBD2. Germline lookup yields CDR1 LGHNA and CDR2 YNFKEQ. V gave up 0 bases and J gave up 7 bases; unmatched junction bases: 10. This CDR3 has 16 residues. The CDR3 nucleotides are TGTGCCAGCAGCCAAGAAGCGAAGGTAGCGGGAGTGGAGCAGTACTTC. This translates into CASSQEAKVAGVEQYF.

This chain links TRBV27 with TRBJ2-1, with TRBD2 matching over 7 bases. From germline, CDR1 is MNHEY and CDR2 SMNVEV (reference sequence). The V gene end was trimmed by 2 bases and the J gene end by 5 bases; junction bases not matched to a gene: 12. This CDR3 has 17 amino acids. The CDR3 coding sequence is TGTGCCAGCAGTTTAGAGCGTCGGCTAGCGGTTAACAATGAGCAGTTCTTC. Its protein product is CASSLERRLAVNNEQFF.

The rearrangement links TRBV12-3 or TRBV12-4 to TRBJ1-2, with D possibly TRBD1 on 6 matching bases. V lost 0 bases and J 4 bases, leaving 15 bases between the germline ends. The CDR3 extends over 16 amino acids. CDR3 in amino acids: CASSLAFRDTGYGYTF. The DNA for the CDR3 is TGTGCCAGCAGTTTAGCGTTTAGGGACACCGGCTATGGCTACACCTTC.

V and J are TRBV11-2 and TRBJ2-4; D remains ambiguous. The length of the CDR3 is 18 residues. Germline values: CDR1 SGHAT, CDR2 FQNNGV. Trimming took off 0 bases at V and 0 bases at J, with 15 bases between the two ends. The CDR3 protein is CASSLDRVRVGAKNIQYF. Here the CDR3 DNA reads TGTGCCAGCAGCTTAGATAGAGTTCGGGTCGGAGCCAAAAACATTCAGTACTTC.

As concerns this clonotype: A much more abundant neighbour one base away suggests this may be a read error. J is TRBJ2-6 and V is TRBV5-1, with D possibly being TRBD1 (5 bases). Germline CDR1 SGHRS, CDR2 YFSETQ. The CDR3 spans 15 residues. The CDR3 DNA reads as TGCGCCAGCCGCCCGCTCCTCTCTGGGGCCAACGTCCTGCCTTTC. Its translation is CASRPLLSGANVLPF. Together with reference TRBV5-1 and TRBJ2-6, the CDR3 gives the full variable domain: KAGVTQTPRYLIKTRGQQVTLSCSPISGHRSVSWYQQTPGQGLQFLFEYFSETQRNKGNFPGRFSGRQFSNSRSEMNVSTLELGDSALYLCASRPLLSGANVLPFGAGSRLTVL.

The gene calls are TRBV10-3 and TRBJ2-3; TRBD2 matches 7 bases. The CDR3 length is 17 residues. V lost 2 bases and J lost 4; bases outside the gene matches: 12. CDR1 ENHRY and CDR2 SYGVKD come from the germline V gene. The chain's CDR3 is CAISEREGGAEADTQYF. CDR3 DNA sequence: TGTGCCATCAGTGAGAGGGAGGGAGGGGCTGAGGCAGATACGCAGTATTTT.

The CDR3 sequence: CASFEQDSGANVLTF. In DNA, the CDR3 is TGCGCCAGCTTTGAGCAGGATTCTGGGGCCAACGTCCTGACTTTC. The chain joins TRBV5-1 to TRBJ2-6, with D hard to call. Germline assignment: CDR1 SGHRS and CDR2 YFSETQ. With 7 bases removed from V and 1 base from J, the gap between germline ends came to 12 bases. CDR3 size: 15 residues.

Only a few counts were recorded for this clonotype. The CDR3 bases are TGTGCCAGCAGCTCGGGACAACTCCAAGAGACCCAGTACTTC. Translating it yields CASSSGQLQETQYF. V gene TRBV11-2 combines with J gene TRBJ2-5; D might be TRBD1 (6 bases). The V and J ends lost 4 bases and 1 base respectively, with 10 bases between them. Germline-derived CDR1 and CDR2 are SGHAT and FQNNGV. There are 14 residues in the CDR3.

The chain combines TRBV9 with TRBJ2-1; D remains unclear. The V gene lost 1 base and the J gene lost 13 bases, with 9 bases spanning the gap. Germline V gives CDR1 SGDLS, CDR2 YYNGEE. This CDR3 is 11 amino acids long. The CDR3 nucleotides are TGTGCCAGCAGCGTAACGACCGACCAGTTCTTC. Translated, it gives CASSVTTDQFF.

CDR3 bases: TGTGCCAGCAGTTTAGCAGGGAGAGGTGAAAAACTGTTTTTT. This sequence encodes CASSLAGRGEKLFF. The V call is TRBV28, the J call TRBJ1-4; D possibly corresponds to TRBD1 (5 bases). V was cut by 2 bases and J by 7 bases, with 11 bases left in between. CDR3 size: 14 residues. CDR1 MDHEN and CDR2 SYDVKM come from the germline V gene.

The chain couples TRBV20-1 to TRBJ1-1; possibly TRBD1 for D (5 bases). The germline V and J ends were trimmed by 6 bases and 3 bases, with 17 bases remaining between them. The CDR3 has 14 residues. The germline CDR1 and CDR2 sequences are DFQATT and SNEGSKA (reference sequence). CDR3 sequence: CSAPERPGDTEAFF. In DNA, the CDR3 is TGCAGTGCCCCAGAAAGACCGGGGGACACTGAAGCTTTCTTT.

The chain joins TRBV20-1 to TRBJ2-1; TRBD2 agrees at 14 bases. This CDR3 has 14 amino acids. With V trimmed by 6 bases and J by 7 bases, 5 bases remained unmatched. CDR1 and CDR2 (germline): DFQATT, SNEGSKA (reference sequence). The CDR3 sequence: CSARLAGGRNEQFF. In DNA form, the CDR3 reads TGCAGTGCAAGACTAGCGGGAGGGCGAAATGAGCAGTTCTTC.

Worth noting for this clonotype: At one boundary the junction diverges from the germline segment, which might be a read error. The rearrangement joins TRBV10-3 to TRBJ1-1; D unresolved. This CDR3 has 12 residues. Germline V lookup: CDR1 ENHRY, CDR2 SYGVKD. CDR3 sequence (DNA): TGTGCCATCAGTGACCAGAACACTGAGGCTTTCTTT. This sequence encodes CAISDQNTEAFF.

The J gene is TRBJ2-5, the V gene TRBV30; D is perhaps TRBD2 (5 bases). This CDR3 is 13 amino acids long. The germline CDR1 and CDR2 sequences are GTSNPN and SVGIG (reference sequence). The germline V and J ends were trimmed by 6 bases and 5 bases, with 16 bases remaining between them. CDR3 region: CACVTPSSETQYF. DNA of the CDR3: TGTGCCTGTGTGACCCCTAGCTCGGAGACCCAGTACTTC.

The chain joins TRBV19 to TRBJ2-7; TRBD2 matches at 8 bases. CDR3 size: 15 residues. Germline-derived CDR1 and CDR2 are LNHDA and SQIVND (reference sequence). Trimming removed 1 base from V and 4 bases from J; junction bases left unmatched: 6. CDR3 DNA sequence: TGTGCCAGTAGTATAGGCCCAGCGGGAGCTTACGAGCAGTACTTC. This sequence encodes CASSIGPAGAYEQYF. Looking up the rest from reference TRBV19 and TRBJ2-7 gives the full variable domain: DGGITQSPKYLFRKEGQNVTLSCEQNLNHDAMYWYRQDPGQGLRLIYYSQIVNDFQKGDIAEGYSVSREKKESFPLTVTSAQKNPTAFYLCASSIGPAGAYEQYFGPGTRLTVT.

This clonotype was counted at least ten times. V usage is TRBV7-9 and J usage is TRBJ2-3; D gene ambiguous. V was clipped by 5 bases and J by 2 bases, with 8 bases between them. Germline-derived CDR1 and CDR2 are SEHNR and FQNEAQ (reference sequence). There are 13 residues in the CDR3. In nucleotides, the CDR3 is TGTGCCAGCAGCCCTTTGGTCACAGATACGCAGTATTTT. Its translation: CASSPLVTDTQYF. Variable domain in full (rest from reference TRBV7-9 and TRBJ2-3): DTGVSQNPRHKITKRGQNVTFRCDPISEHNRLYWYRQTLGQGPEFLTYFQNEAQLEKSRLLSDRFSAERPKGSFSTLEIQRTEQGDSAMYLCASSPLVTDTQYFGPGTRLTVL.

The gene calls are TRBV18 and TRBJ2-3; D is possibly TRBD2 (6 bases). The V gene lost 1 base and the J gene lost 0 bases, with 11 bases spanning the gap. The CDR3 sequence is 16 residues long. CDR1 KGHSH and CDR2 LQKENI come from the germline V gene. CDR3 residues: CASSPRRGASTDTQYF. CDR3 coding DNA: TGTGCCAGCTCACCACGGAGGGGAGCTAGCACAGATACGCAGTATTTT.

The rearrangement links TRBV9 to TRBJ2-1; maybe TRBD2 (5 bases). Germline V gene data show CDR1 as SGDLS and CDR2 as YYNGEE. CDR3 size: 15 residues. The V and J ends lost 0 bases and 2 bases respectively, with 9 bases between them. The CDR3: CASSVVSGAYNEQFF. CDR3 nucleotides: TGTGCCAGCAGCGTAGTATCCGGGGCCTACAATGAGCAGTTCTTC.

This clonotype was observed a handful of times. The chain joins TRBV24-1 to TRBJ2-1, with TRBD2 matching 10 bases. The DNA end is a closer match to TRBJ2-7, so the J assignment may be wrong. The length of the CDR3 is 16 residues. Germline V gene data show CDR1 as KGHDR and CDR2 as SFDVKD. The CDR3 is CATSDPSGSSYNEQYF. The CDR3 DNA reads TGTGCCACCAGTGATCCTAGCGGGAGCTCCTACAATGAGCAGTACTTC.